The 8 T cell receptor beta chains below were found in one sample sequenced in a study of blood T cell repertoires in COVID-19. TCRdb's copy holds only in-frame clones and misses some; the assay was immunoSEQ multiplex PCR. The sample lists more than 80,000 clones, approximately 82% occurring once. The sequencing sample was made of peripheral blood. These receptor sequences come from a man aged 45-65 years with active or convalescent COVID-19.

The chain is built from TRBV19 and TRBJ2-1; D remains ambiguous. CDR1 and CDR2 (germline): LNHDA, SQIVND (reference sequence). This CDR3 is 16 amino acids long. V lost 9 bases, J lost 5 bases, and 23 bases lay in between. This CDR3 reads CASTWADGLTDNEQFF. Here the CDR3 DNA reads TGTGCCAGCACTTGGGCTGACGGCCTCACCGACAATGAGCAGTTCTTC.

This chain links TRBV3-1 (or the pseudogene TRBV3-2) with TRBJ2-7; 7 nucleotides agree with TRBD1. This CDR3 comprises 13 residues. V trimming: 4 bases; J trimming: 5 bases; junction bases outside the gene matches: 5. CDR1 LGHDT and CDR2 YNNKEL come from the germline V gene (reference sequence). CDR3 sequence: CASSPTGEDEQYF. The CDR3 DNA sequence: TGTGCCAGCAGCCCTACAGGGGAAGACGAGCAGTACTTC.

The rearrangement uses TRBV28 and TRBJ2-5; no firm D call. The V gene lost 3 bases and the J gene lost 5 bases, with 7 bases spanning the gap. The germline V gene encodes CDR1 MDHEN and CDR2 SYDVKM. This CDR3 is 12 amino acids long. This CDR3 is CASSFVTETQYF. The CDR3 nucleotides read TGTGCCAGCAGTTTTGTGACTGAGACCCAGTACTTC. The full variable domain, its missing parts supplied by reference TRBV28 and TRBJ2-5, is DVKVTQSSRYLVKRTGEKVFLECVQDMDHENMFWYRQDPGLGLRLIYFSYDVKMKEKGDIPEGYSVSREKKERFSLILESASTNQTSMYLCASSFVTETQYFGPGTRLLVL.

The chain uses TRBV24-1 and TRBJ2-1; 14 bases agree with TRBD2. This CDR3 region has 16 residues. Germline CDR1 and CDR2: KGHDR and SFDVKD. V dropped 5 bases and J dropped 9; count of bases not matched to a gene: 8. CDR3 protein: CATSGWTSGGYFEQFF. The DNA for the CDR3 is TGTGCCACCAGTGGCTGGACTAGCGGGGGGTATTTTGAGCAGTTCTTC.

The chain carries TRBV7-6 and TRBJ2-1; D possibly corresponds to TRBD1 (6 bases). The V gene lost 5 bases and the J gene lost 4 bases, with 15 bases spanning the gap. The germline CDR1 and CDR2 sequences are SGHVS and FNYEAQ. This CDR3 is built from 15 residues. CDR3 bases: TGTGCCAGCAGCCTGCGAGGGACACAATACAATGAGCAGTTCTTC. It translates to CASSLRGTQYNEQFF.

The chain employs TRBV14 and TRBJ2-5, with 8 bases fitting TRBD1. The ends lost 3 bases at V and 4 bases at J; junction bases unmatched: 10. Per germline, CDR1 SGHDN and CDR2 FVKESK. The CDR3 is made up of 16 amino acids. The CDR3 DNA sequence: TGTGCCAGCAGCCAGCTTCTCAGGGGGCGATCAGAGACCCAGTACTTC. This encodes CASSQLLRGRSETQYF.

The J gene is TRBJ2-7, the V gene TRBV14; D remains unclear. From germline, CDR1 is SGHDN and CDR2 FVKESK. This CDR3 region has 13 residues. Trimming shortened V by 3 bases and J by 3 bases, and 9 bases separated the two germline ends. The CDR3 is CASSHGTIYEQYF. Written as DNA, the CDR3 is TGTGCCAGCAGCCACGGTACGATCTACGAGCAGTACTTC.

The chain employs TRBV7-9 and TRBJ2-3; TRBD2 agrees at 13 bases. This CDR3 comprises 15 residues. With V trimmed by 5 bases and J by 8 bases, 7 bases remained unmatched. CDR1 SEHNR and CDR2 FQNEAQ come from the germline V gene (reference sequence). For the CDR3, the DNA is TGTGCCAGCAGCCCCGGGACTAGCGGGGTTTCTACGCAGTATTTT. Translation: CASSPGTSGVSTQYF.